This passage covers 9 T cell receptor beta chains from one sample sequenced in a study of identical twins. TCRdb reprocessed the 5' RACE reads via MiXCR and lists one record per CDR3 protein. This sample has some 590,000 distinct CDR3 sequences, with nearly 10% found just once. The same sample was also used in a study of yellow fever vaccine responses in identical twins.

The sequenced sample was PBMCs. The receptors stem from a woman younger than 35 in good health.

This clonotype turned up a few times. V is TRBV7-9 and J is TRBJ2-1; TRBD2 might be the D (6 bases). Between the trimmed V and J ends, which lost 5 bases and 10 bases, there was a span of 12 bases. The CDR3 loop spans 12 amino acids. In germline, CDR1 is SEHNR, CDR2 FQNEAQ (reference sequence). The CDR3 nucleotides read TGTGCCAGCAGCCGCGGGACGGCCGAGCAGTTCTTC. Protein sequence: CASSRGTAEQFF.

In its sample, this clonotype was seen a few times. The chain employs TRBV15 and TRBJ2-1, with 9 bases lining up with TRBD2. Trimming at V came to 0 bases and at J to 9 bases, leaving 9 bases not matched to a gene. Germline values: CDR1 LNHNV, CDR2 YYDKDF (reference sequence). This CDR3 has 16 residues. As DNA, the CDR3 is TGTGCCACCAGCAGAGATTTGGGCGGGGGGGCCTCTGAGCAGTTCTTC. Translated: CATSRDLGGGASEQFF.

The rearrangement uses TRBV12-3 or TRBV12-4 and TRBJ1-5; unclear D gene. The CDR3 totals 12 residues. V lost 1 base to trimming and J lost 12 bases, with 10 bases between them. The CDR3 DNA reads TGTGCCAGCAGTTTAGGTCCCCTTGACCAGCATTTT. This encodes CASSLGPLDQHF.

This clonotype was detected ten times or more. The V and J genes are TRBV29-1 and TRBJ2-1, with 7 bases identical to TRBD1. V dropped 4 bases and J dropped 0; count of bases not matched to a gene: 6. Germline CDR1 SQVTM, CDR2 ANQGSEA. The CDR3 runs to 15 residues. In DNA form, the CDR3 reads TGCAGCGTTGGACAGGGCCGAAGCTCCTACAATGAGCAGTTCTTC. Encoded protein: CSVGQGRSSYNEQFF.

The V gene is TRBV2, the J gene TRBJ2-5, with 10 bases aligning to TRBD2. V gave up 11 bases and J gave up 5 bases; unmatched junction bases: 23. Germline CDR1 reads SNHLY; CDR2 reads FYNNEI. The CDR3 spans 18 residues. This CDR3 is CAFCFSLAGANRGETQYF. In DNA form, the CDR3 reads TGTGCCTTCTGTTTCTCCCTAGCGGGGGCCAACCGGGGGGAGACCCAGTACTTC.

V usage is TRBV7-2 and J usage is TRBJ2-7, with 15 bases identical to TRBD2. The CDR3 runs 16 residues. Unmatched junction bases numbered 5, after V lost 4 bases and J lost 4 bases. Germline loops: CDR1 SGHTA, CDR2 FQGNSA. CDR3 sequence reads: CASSSGLAGGQYEQYF. Written as DNA, the CDR3 is TGTGCCAGCAGCTCCGGACTAGCGGGGGGGCAATACGAGCAGTACTTC.

Many counts were recorded for this clonotype. V usage is TRBV7-2 and J usage is TRBJ2-3; possibly TRBD2 for D (7 bases). The V gene lost 2 bases and the J gene lost 1 base, with 10 bases spanning the gap. Germline assignment: CDR1 SGHTA and CDR2 FQGNSA. CDR3 size: 15 residues. The CDR3 spells CASSLTGGRTDTQYF. CDR3 sequence (DNA): TGTGCCAGCAGCTTAACCGGGGGGCGCACAGATACGCAGTATTTT.

This clonotype was counted many times. The rearrangement uses TRBV6-2 or TRBV6-3 and TRBJ1-4; D gene ambiguous. This CDR3 is built from 16 residues. The germline CDR1 and CDR2 sequences are MNHEY and SVGEGT. Between the trimmed V and J ends, which lost 0 bases and 10 bases, there was a span of 18 bases. The CDR3 here is CASSYSMAADLGKLFF. CDR3 nucleotide sequence: TGTGCCAGCAGTTACTCGATGGCGGCGGACTTGGGAAAACTGTTTTTT.

There are a few counts of this clonotype. The rearrangement links TRBV12-3 or TRBV12-4 to TRBJ2-5; D is unresolved. The CDR3 extends over 13 amino acids. Trimming left V 3 bases short and J 5 bases short, with 10 bases between. The CDR3 here is CASSFEITETQYF. The DNA for the CDR3 is TGTGCCAGCAGTTTTGAGATAACGGAGACCCAGTACTTC.